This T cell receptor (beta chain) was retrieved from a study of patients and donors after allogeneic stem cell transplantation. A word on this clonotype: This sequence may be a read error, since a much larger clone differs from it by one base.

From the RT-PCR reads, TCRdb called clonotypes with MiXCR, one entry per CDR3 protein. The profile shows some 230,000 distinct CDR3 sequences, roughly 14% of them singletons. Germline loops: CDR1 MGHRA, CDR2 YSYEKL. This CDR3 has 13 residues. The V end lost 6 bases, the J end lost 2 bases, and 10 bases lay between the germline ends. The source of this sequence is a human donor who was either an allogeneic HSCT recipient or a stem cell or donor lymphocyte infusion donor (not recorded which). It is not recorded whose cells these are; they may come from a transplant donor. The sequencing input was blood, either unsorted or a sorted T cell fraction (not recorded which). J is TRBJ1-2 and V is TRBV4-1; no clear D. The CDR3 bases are TGCGCCAGCAGACCTACAGAGAACTATGGCTACACCTTC. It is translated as CASRPTENYGYTF.